The clone carrying this TCR beta chain was seen only once. The antigen remains undetermined. Since a much larger clone is just one base distant, this may be a read error. Described time point: persistent/refractory GD, antithyroid drugs over 5 years with positive TRAb. The TCR library was prepared using RNA isolated from PBMCs. This sample stems from a study of regulatory T cells in long-lasting Graves disease. General study findings and limits: Sample size, which was small, may have reduced accuracy. Persistent disease preferred TRBV28, TRBJ1-2 and TRBJ2-5; new disease, TRBV20-1 and TRBJ2-1.

Trimming cost V 1 base and J 11 bases, with 11 bases left between them. Germline lookup yields CDR1 GTSNPN and CDR2 SVGIG (reference sequence). The CDR3 extends over 11 amino acids. Assembly of TCR beta libraries relied on iRepertoire HTBI primers together with Arm-PCR of CDR3 regions. Each CDR3 protein gets one entry after TCRdb re-called the multiplex PCR reads with MiXCR. The table records about 290,000 distinct CDR3 sequences, 20% to 25% of them present only once. This rearrangement joins TRBV30 to TRBJ1-1; a weak D match, TRBD1 (5 bases). This TCR came from a female donor with Graves disease. The sample here was peripheral blood mononuclear cells (PBMCs), taken when the disease was refractory, from a patient treated with antithyroid drugs. DNA for the CDR3: TGTGCCTGGAGTGGACAGATTGACGCTTTCTTT. Protein product: CAWSGQIDAFF.